A single sample is the source of the 31 T cell receptor beta chains below, sequenced in a study of OX40 agonist ivuxolimab in advanced cancers. Sequencing was performed with immunoSEQ multiplex PCR; in TCRdb, only in-frame clones are kept and a portion is missing. The repertoire holds about 110,000 clones, more than 70% seen once, with about 0.25% in the top ten. Sample: CD4+ or CD8+ T cells sorted from blood, taken in a trial of the OX40 agonist ivuxolimab. The receptors shown here come from an adult with an advanced solid tumor such as melanoma, head and neck, liver or kidney cancer.

The V call is TRBV30, the J call TRBJ1-1, with a possible D match to TRBD1 (5 bases). Germline V gene sequence: CDR1 GTSNPN, CDR2 SVGIG (reference sequence). The CDR3 is 14 residues long. V was cut by 4 bases and J by 1 base, with 13 bases left in between. DNA for the CDR3: TGTGCCTGGACCTCCGGGGGTACGAACACTGAAGCTTTCTTT. This translates into CAWTSGGTNTEAFF.

The chain joins TRBV5-1 to TRBJ2-3; TRBD1 aligns across 7 bases. V lost 4 bases and J lost 4; bases outside the gene matches: 6. This CDR3 spans 14 amino acids. Per the germline V gene, CDR1 is SGHRS and CDR2 is YFSETQ. CDR3 amino acids: CASSLRQGSDTQYF. CDR3 in DNA: TGCGCCAGCAGCCTAAGACAGGGTTCAGATACGCAGTATTTT.

This chain links TRBV5-1 with TRBJ2-2; D is possibly TRBD2 (5 bases). CDR3 length: 15 residues. The V gene's germline CDR1 is SGHRS and CDR2 YFSETQ. Trimming took 0 bases from V and 2 from J, leaving 8 bases between them. The CDR3 loop is CASSLEGDNTGELFF. Here the CDR3 DNA reads TGCGCCAGCAGCTTGGAGGGAGATAACACCGGGGAGCTGTTTTTT.

The chain combines TRBV19 with TRBJ1-5; D might be TRBD1 (6 bases). V was clipped by 5 bases and J by 1 base, with 12 bases between them. The CDR3 length is 15 residues. Germline values: CDR1 LNHDA, CDR2 SQIVND (reference sequence). CDR3: CASSPRQASNQPQHF. Here the CDR3 DNA reads TGTGCCAGTAGTCCCCGACAGGCGAGCAATCAGCCCCAGCATTTT.

This sequence joins TRBV5-5 and TRBJ2-5; 8 nucleotides agree with TRBD1. The CDR3 extends over 15 amino acids. With 2 bases clipped from V and 6 bases from J, the junction kept 9 bases outside the gene matches. Per the germline V gene, CDR1 is SGHKS and CDR2 is YYEKEE (reference sequence). CDR3: CASSLPRQGLQTQYF. As DNA, the CDR3 is TGTGCCAGCAGCTTACCTCGACAGGGGTTGCAGACCCAGTACTTC. The variable domain in full, completed from reference TRBV5-5 and TRBJ2-5, reads DAGVTQSPTHLIKTRGQQVTLRCSPISGHKSVSWYQQVLGQGPQFIFQYYEKEERGRGNFPDRFSARQFPNYSSELNVNALLLGDSALYLCASSLPRQGLQTQYFGPGTRLLVL.

Note on this clone: Distinct nucleotide sequences in the sample also encode this CDR3. The CDR3, as DNA: TGTGCCAGCAGCTCGGGGCAACGACGACAGATAATCTATGGCTACACCTTC. Encoded protein: CASSSGQRRQIIYGYTF. The chain is built from TRBV7-9 and TRBJ1-2, with D tentatively TRBD1 (5 bases). Germline loops: CDR1 SEHNR, CDR2 FQNEAQ (reference sequence). CDR3 size: 17 residues. The V end lost 4 bases, the J end lost 4 bases, and 22 bases lay between the germline ends. The entire variable domain, with the rest obtained from reference TRBV7-9 and TRBJ1-2, is as follows: DTGVSQNPRHKITKRGQNVTFRCDPISEHNRLYWYRQTLGQGPEFLTYFQNEAQLEKSRLLSDRFSAERPKGSFSTLEIQRTEQGDSAMYLCASSSGQRRQIIYGYTFGSGTRLTVV.

This chain links TRBV11-2 with TRBJ1-3, with unresolved D. The CDR3 is 17 residues long. Germline CDR1 and CDR2: SGHAT and FQNNGV. The V and J ends lost 1 base and 0 bases respectively, with 13 bases between them. CDR3 region: CASSLVRYTGSGNTIYF. DNA for the CDR3: TGTGCCAGCAGCTTAGTGAGGTATACGGGCTCTGGAAACACCATATATTTT.

This chain joins TRBV19 and TRBJ1-5; 7 nucleotides match TRBD1. V lost 3 bases and J lost 6; bases outside the gene matches: 5. Germline CDR1 and CDR2: LNHDA and SQIVND (reference sequence). The CDR3 runs to 14 residues. The DNA for the CDR3 is TGTGCCAGTAGTATGACAGGGACGAGTCAGCCCCAGCATTTT. Protein product: CASSMTGTSQPQHF.

The V gene is TRBV27, the J gene TRBJ2-7, with TRBD2 matching over 8 bases. The V segment lost 4 bases and the J segment 6 bases; nucleotides outside the gene matches: 14. The CDR3 runs 16 residues. Germline lookup yields CDR1 MNHEY and CDR2 SMNVEV (reference sequence). The CDR3 DNA is TGTGCCAGCAGTTCGGGGGGGACGGCGGCCTACCGCGAGCAGTACTTC. Translating gives CASSSGGTAAYREQYF.

The V and J genes are TRBV27 and TRBJ1-6, with D maybe TRBD1 (6 bases). CDR1 and CDR2 from the germline V gene are MNHEY and SMNVEV (reference sequence). The V end lost 5 bases, the J end lost 9 bases, and 17 bases lay between the germline ends. The CDR3 totals 15 residues. Here the CDR3 reads CASSQQTGRGSPLHF. CDR3 bases: TGTGCCAGCAGTCAACAGACAGGCAGGGGTTCACCCCTCCACTTT.

This chain links TRBV9 with TRBJ2-3; D is uncertain. Trimming took off 4 bases at V and 0 bases at J, with 6 bases between the two ends. Germline V CDR1 and CDR2: SGDLS, YYNGEE. The CDR3 extends over 13 amino acids. The CDR3 nucleotides are TGTGCCAGCAGCCTAACAAGCACAGATACGCAGTATTTT. This sequence encodes CASSLTSTDTQYF.

This chain uses TRBV29-1 with TRBJ2-1, with 10 bases aligning to TRBD1. The junction had 8 bases not matched to a gene; V was cut back by 4 bases and J by 8 bases. The CDR3 length is 14 residues. Per the germline V gene, CDR1 is SQVTM and CDR2 is ANQGSEA. Written as DNA, the CDR3 is TGCAGCGTTGGAGGTGGGACAGGGGACGATGAGCAGTTCTTC. Its protein product is CSVGGGTGDDEQFF.

The chain carries TRBV28 and TRBJ1-2, with D hard to call. In germline, CDR1 is MDHEN, CDR2 SYDVKM. With 5 bases removed from V and 7 bases from J, the gap between germline ends came to 17 bases. This CDR3 comprises 14 residues. CDR3 DNA: TGTGCCAGCAGTCTCGCCAGCCGTGTTATTGGCTACACCTTC. Residues: CASSLASRVIGYTF.

V gene TRBV15 combines with J gene TRBJ2-7; D ambiguous. V lost 0 bases and J 3 bases, leaving 6 bases between the germline ends. The length of the CDR3 is 13 residues. Germline values: CDR1 LNHNV, CDR2 YYDKDF (reference sequence). CDR3 in DNA: TGTGCCACCAGCAGAGATCCGGGCTACGAGCAGTACTTC. This gives the protein CATSRDPGYEQYF.

This chain connects TRBV5-4 to TRBJ2-3; no clear D gene. Germline assignment: CDR1 SGHNT and CDR2 YYREEE (reference sequence). V lost 1 base and J 2 bases, leaving 8 bases between the germline ends. The CDR3 is 14 amino acids. The CDR3 DNA sequence: TGTGCCAGCAGCTTGAGGAGCCCCACAGATACGCAGTATTTT. Encoded protein: CASSLRSPTDTQYF.

This chain joins TRBV6-5 and TRBJ2-7; 8 bases match TRBD2. V shed 6 bases, J shed 5 bases, and the junction held 6 bases outside the gene matches. This CDR3 has 13 residues. Germline CDR1 and CDR2: MNHEY and SVGAGI. CDR3: CASSIGLADEQYF. CDR3 bases: TGTGCCAGCAGCATCGGACTAGCCGACGAGCAGTACTTC.

The chain combines TRBV4-2 with TRBJ2-1; D perhaps matches TRBD1 (6 bases). Germline lookup yields CDR1 LGHNA and CDR2 YNFKEQ. This CDR3 spans 16 amino acids. With 1 base removed from V and 5 bases from J, the gap between germline ends came to 15 bases. The CDR3 loop reads CASSQVSGVWDNEQFF. DNA of the CDR3: TGTGCCAGCAGCCAAGTGTCAGGGGTATGGGACAATGAGCAGTTCTTC.

The CDR3 DNA sequence: TGTGCCAGCAGCTCCCGGACTAGCGGTGTTGACGGGGAGCTGTTTTTT. Encoded protein: CASSSRTSGVDGELFF. The chain uses TRBV5-5 and TRBJ2-2; 10 bases agree with TRBD2. Germline CDR1 and CDR2: SGHKS and YYEKEE (reference sequence). This CDR3 spans 16 amino acids. The trim removed 3 bases at V and 7 bases at J, leaving 9 bases unmatched.

The chain links TRBV5-4 to TRBJ1-4; TRBD1 might be the D (6 bases). V was pared by 3 bases and J by 4 bases, with 10 bases between. The CDR3 length is 14 residues. Per the germline V gene, CDR1 is SGHNT and CDR2 is YYREEE (reference sequence). This CDR3 reads CASSSDSNNEKLFF. In DNA, the CDR3 is TGTGCCAGCAGCTCGGACAGCAATAATGAAAAACTGTTTTTT.

The chain carries TRBV30 and TRBJ1-1; D might be TRBD1 (6 bases). In germline, CDR1 is GTSNPN, CDR2 SVGIG (reference sequence). The CDR3 runs 13 residues. V lost 5 bases, J lost 0 bases, and 10 bases lay in between. CDR3 sequence: CAWDGQMNTEAFF. The CDR3 DNA reads TGTGCCTGGGACGGACAGATGAACACTGAAGCTTTCTTT.

The sample holds a few counts of this clone. The rearrangement uses TRBV2 and TRBJ1-1; a weak D match, TRBD1 (6 bases). Germline CDR1 SNHLY, CDR2 FYNNEI. The CDR3 covers 14 residues. The V gene lost 6 bases and the J gene lost 5 bases, with 16 bases spanning the gap. CDR3 region: CASSLNRVITEAFF. CDR3 nucleotide sequence: TGTGCCAGCAGCCTCAACAGGGTGATAACTGAAGCTTTCTTT.

The J gene is TRBJ1-1, the V gene TRBV11-1; D gene uncertain. Germline V gene data show CDR1 as SGHAT and CDR2 as FQDESV (reference sequence). Between the trimmed V and J ends, which lost 1 base and 2 bases, there was a span of 5 bases. This CDR3 comprises 13 residues. The CDR3 sequence is CASSLDVNTEAFF. CDR3 coding DNA: TGTGCCAGCAGCTTAGACGTAAACACTGAAGCTTTCTTT.

The V call is TRBV18, the J call TRBJ1-3; D is uncertain. With 0 bases removed from V and 0 bases from J, the gap between germline ends came to 6 bases. The germline gives CDR1 KGHSH, CDR2 LQKENI. The CDR3 runs 15 residues. The CDR3 sequence: CASSPPVNSGNTIYF. For the CDR3, the DNA is TGTGCCAGCTCACCACCGGTCAACTCTGGAAACACCATATATTTT.

The chain recombines TRBV7-2 with TRBJ2-1, with D unclear. The CDR3 has 12 residues. The germline V and J ends were trimmed by 5 bases and 7 bases, with 9 bases remaining between them. The germline gives CDR1 SGHTA, CDR2 FQGNSA. The CDR3 bases are TGTGCCAGCAGCCGCCTTCGGAATGAGCAGTTCTTC. Translating it yields CASSRLRNEQFF.

J is TRBJ2-7 and V is TRBV28; D perhaps matches TRBD1 (6 bases). There are 14 residues in the CDR3. The germline V gene has CDR1 MDHEN and CDR2 SYDVKM. The V end lost 7 bases, the J end lost 4 bases, and 17 bases lay between the germline ends. CDR3 sequence (DNA): TGTGCCAGCATGCCCGAGGGGGTTAAGTACGAGCAGTACTTC. It is translated as CASMPEGVKYEQYF.

V is TRBV6-1 and J is TRBJ1-5, with D unclear. Germline CDR1 reads MNHNS; CDR2 reads SASEGT. V lost 1 base to trimming and J lost 4 bases, with 8 bases between them. CDR3 size: 14 residues. CDR3 sequence: CASSEGRKNQPQHF. Written as DNA, the CDR3 is TGTGCCAGCAGTGAAGGGAGGAAAAATCAGCCCCAGCATTTT.

On this clone itself: The junction departs from germline at one end; a sequencing error may be responsible. The rearrangement links TRBV7-7 to TRBJ2-5; 10 bases fit TRBD2. Germline CDR1 SSHAT, CDR2 FNYEAQ (reference sequence). This CDR3 spans 16 amino acids. Here the CDR3 reads CASSLGSGGYQETQYF. The CDR3 DNA sequence: TGTGCTAGCAGCTTAGGTAGCGGGGGGTACCAAGAGACCCAGTACTTC.

The V gene is TRBV11-2, the J gene TRBJ2-1; 8 bases agree with TRBD1. Germline V gene sequence: CDR1 SGHAT, CDR2 FQNNGV. The CDR3 sequence is 14 residues long. V lost 5 bases and J lost 7; bases outside the gene matches: 7. In nucleotides, the CDR3 is TGTGCCAGCAGCCCGGGACAGGTCTTGAATGAGCAGTTCTTC. Its protein is CASSPGQVLNEQFF.

The chain has TRBV6-5 and TRBJ1-5; tentatively, D is TRBD1 (6 bases). Germline-derived CDR1 and CDR2 are MNHEY and SVGAGI. Trimming took 6 bases from V and 4 from J, leaving 13 bases between them. This CDR3 comprises 14 residues. CDR3 residues: CASSPIQGNQPQHF. CDR3 sequence (DNA): TGTGCCAGCAGCCCTATACAGGGAAATCAGCCCCAGCATTTT.

This chain connects TRBV7-2 to TRBJ2-3; D gene unclear. V was pared by 5 bases and J by 5 bases, with 14 bases between. There are 14 residues in the CDR3. Germline CDR1 reads SGHTA; CDR2 reads FQGNSA. CDR3 nucleotide sequence: TGTGCCAGCAGCGTCAAAAATCAGGAAGATACGCAGTATTTT. Protein: CASSVKNQEDTQYF.

The chain joins TRBV5-4 to TRBJ2-2; no clear D gene. V was cut by 1 base and J by 4 bases, with 5 bases left in between. CDR1 is SGHNT and CDR2 is YYREEE in the germline V gene (reference sequence). CDR3 length: 13 residues. DNA for the CDR3: TGTGCCAGCAGCTTGTCCGTCACCGGGGAGCTGTTTTTT. Protein product: CASSLSVTGELFF.